This TCR beta chain was documented in a study of vaccination effects on CD4 cells after COVID-19. This CDR3 spans 13 amino acids. Germline V gene lookup returns CDR1 SNHLY and CDR2 FYNNEI. Deletions cut 5 bases from V and 8 bases from J, with 15 bases between. Sequenced by immunoSEQ multiplex PCR; TCRdb stores in-frame clones only, minus some. The sample has about 46,000 clones, about 74% seen once. Cells that had been cultured for approximately eleven days were the source of isolated CD4+ T cells. This clone was observed a handful of times. Its antigen is still unknown. The receptor comes from a human donor who had a prior SARS-CoV-2 infection. This sample comprised CD4+ T cells from PBMCs cultured without peptide, obtained before COVID-19 vaccination. The J gene is TRBJ1-2, the V gene TRBV2; D gene uncertain. In DNA form, the CDR3 reads TGTGCCAGCAGTTTGGTACGAGACACGGGCTACACCTTC. Encoded protein: CASSLVRDTGYTF.